The 14 T cell receptor beta chains below all came from one sample that was sequenced in a study of T cell responses to AZD1222 COVID-19 vaccine. Produced via immunoSEQ multiplex PCR; TCRdb's table is partial and in-frame only. The data show 97,000 or so clones, with 90% to 95% seen just once and 6.5% to 10% held by the top ten. This specimen was peripheral blood, taken 28 days after the second AZD1222 dose. These receptor sequences come from an adult who received the AZD1222 COVID-19 vaccine.

The J gene is TRBJ2-3, the V gene TRBV28; perhaps TRBD2 as D (5 bases). Germline CDR1 is MDHEN and CDR2 is SYDVKM. The CDR3 contains 13 residues. V was shortened by 5 bases and J by 5 bases, with 11 bases between the two germline ends. The CDR3, as DNA: TGTGCCAGCAGTATCTTAGGAGGAGATACGCAGTATTTT. This codes for CASSILGGDTQYF.

In DNA form, the CDR3 reads TGTGCCAGCAGTGAGGACAGGGGGCACCAAGAGACCCAGTACTTC. It specifies CASSEDRGHQETQYF. The genes are TRBV6-1 and TRBJ2-5, with TRBD1 identical over 11 bases. Germline CDR1 and CDR2: MNHNS and SASEGT. After removal of 3 bases from V and 0 bases from J, the junction contained 0 bases not matched to a gene. CDR3 length: 15 residues.

This clone was counted a single time. This chain uses TRBV5-1 with TRBJ2-7, with 7 positions matching TRBD1. V shed 2 bases and J 3 bases; nucleotides not matched to a gene: 8. This CDR3 spans 15 amino acids. Germline loops: CDR1 SGHRS, CDR2 YFSETQ. The CDR3 reads CASSFDGTVYYEQYF. The CDR3 coding sequence is TGCGCCAGCAGCTTCGACGGGACAGTTTACTACGAGCAGTACTTC.

The chain has TRBV10-3 and TRBJ2-6; 11 bases match TRBD1. The ends lost 9 bases at V and 4 bases at J; junction bases unmatched: 14. CDR3 length: 18 amino acids. Germline values: CDR1 ENHRY, CDR2 SYGVKD. CDR3 in DNA: TGTGCCATTCTGGGGATGGACAGGGGGCAGGGAGGGGCCAACGTCCTGACTTTC. Protein product: CAILGMDRGQGGANVLTF.

This chain joins TRBV7-2 and TRBJ2-1; TRBD1 matches 7 bases. From germline, CDR1 is SGHTA and CDR2 FQGNSA. Trimming at V came to 5 bases and at J to 5 bases, leaving 9 bases not matched to a gene. This CDR3 has 15 amino acids. Here the CDR3 DNA reads TGTGCCAGCAGCAAACGGGACAGTACCAACAATGAGCAGTTCTTC. It codes for CASSKRDSTNNEQFF.

The chain uses TRBV3-1 (or the pseudogene TRBV3-2) and TRBJ2-7, with no clear D. Germline V gene lookup returns CDR1 LGHDT and CDR2 YNNKEL (reference sequence). V lost 1 base and J 2 bases, leaving 9 bases between the germline ends. The CDR3 contains 14 residues. DNA of the CDR3: TGTGCCAGCAGCCAAGTACGCTCCACCTACGAGCAGTACTTC. Its translation: CASSQVRSTYEQYF.

This chain links TRBV5-1 with TRBJ2-3; a weak D match, TRBD1 (5 bases). V lost 7 bases and J 2 bases, leaving 17 bases between the germline ends. The germline V gene has CDR1 SGHRS and CDR2 YFSETQ. This CDR3 spans 15 amino acids. The CDR3 reads CASGADRDFTDTQYF. The CDR3 DNA reads TGCGCCAGCGGTGCAGACAGAGACTTCACAGATACGCAGTATTTT.

V gene TRBV9 combines with J gene TRBJ2-7, with D perhaps matching TRBD1 (6 bases). Germline-derived CDR1 and CDR2 are SGDLS and YYNGEE. This CDR3 contains 13 residues. Trimming stripped 0 bases from V and 2 bases from J, with 6 bases between. The CDR3 reads CASSVGDTYEQYF. In DNA, the CDR3 is TGTGCCAGCAGCGTAGGGGACACCTACGAGCAGTACTTC.

CDR3 coding DNA: TGTGCCAGCAGCACGACTAGCGGAAAGTACAATGAGCAGTTCTTC. It encodes CASSTTSGKYNEQFF. This chain connects TRBV6-5 to TRBJ2-1, with 9 bases lining up with TRBD2. Germline CDR1 MNHEY, CDR2 SVGAGI. V lost 6 bases to trimming and J lost 4 bases; unmatched junction nucleotides: 7. There are 15 residues in the CDR3.

The V gene is TRBV19, the J gene TRBJ1-5, with D maybe TRBD1 (6 bases). The ends were cut back, 3 bases at V and 7 bases at J, with 13 bases in the middle. The CDR3 contains 14 residues. Germline V CDR1 and CDR2: LNHDA, SQIVND (reference sequence). The CDR3: CASSMQGRGQPQHF. CDR3 DNA: TGTGCCAGTAGTATGCAGGGGCGGGGACAGCCCCAGCATTTT.

The V and J genes are TRBV7-2 and TRBJ1-5; D remains ambiguous. The germline gives CDR1 SGHTA, CDR2 FQGNSA. The V end was cut by 8 bases, the J end by 7 bases, with 15 bases between. The CDR3 runs 13 residues. DNA of the CDR3: TGTGCCAGCGCGTTGACCTTCGGACAGCCCCAGCATTTT. Residues: CASALTFGQPQHF.

The chain carries TRBV4-1 and TRBJ2-4; D gene unclear. V dropped 4 bases and J dropped 0 bases, with 16 bases sitting between them. The CDR3 runs 17 residues. Germline V gene data show CDR1 as MGHRA and CDR2 as YSYEKL. This CDR3 is CASSLYFLVIAKNIQYF. The CDR3 DNA reads TGCGCCAGCAGCCTATACTTTCTGGTAATAGCCAAAAACATTCAGTACTTC.

The genes are TRBV10-3 and TRBJ1-2; D is unclear. The CDR3 is 14 amino acids. V lost 0 bases, J lost 2 bases, and 7 bases lay in between. Germline lookup yields CDR1 ENHRY and CDR2 SYGVKD. For the CDR3, the DNA is TGTGCCATCAGTGAGTCGACGGAGAACTATGGCTACACCTTC. Its translation: CAISESTENYGYTF.

This rearrangement joins TRBV2 to TRBJ1-3; D might be TRBD1 (5 bases). CDR3 length: 16 amino acids. Trimming took 7 bases from V and 0 from J, leaving 16 bases between them. Germline CDR1 SNHLY, CDR2 FYNNEI. The CDR3 bases are TGTGCCAGCACCCTGGAACAGGCCGTCTCTGGAAACACCATATATTTT. This codes for CASTLEQAVSGNTIYF.